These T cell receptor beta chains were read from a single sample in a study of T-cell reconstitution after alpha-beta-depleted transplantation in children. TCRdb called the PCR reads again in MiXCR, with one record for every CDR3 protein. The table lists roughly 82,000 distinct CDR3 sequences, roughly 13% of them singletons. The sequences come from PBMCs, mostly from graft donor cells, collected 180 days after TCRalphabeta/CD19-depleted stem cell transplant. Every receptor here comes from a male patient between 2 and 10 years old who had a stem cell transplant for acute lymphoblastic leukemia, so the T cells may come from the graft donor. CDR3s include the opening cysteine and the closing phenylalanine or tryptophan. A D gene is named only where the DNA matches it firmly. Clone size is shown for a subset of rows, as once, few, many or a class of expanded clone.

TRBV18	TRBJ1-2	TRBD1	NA	CASSLRDRSSWRGYTF	TGTGCCAGCTCGCTACGGGACAGGAGTAGTTGGAGGGGCTACACCTTC
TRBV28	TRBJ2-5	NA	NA	CASREAGTFYQETQYF	TGTGCCAGCAGGGAGGCCGGGACTTTCTACCAAGAGACCCAGTACTTC
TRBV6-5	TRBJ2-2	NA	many	CASSYSINTGELFF	TGTGCCAGCAGTTACTCGATAAACACCGGGGAGCTGTTTTTT
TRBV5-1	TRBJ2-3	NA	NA	CASSLVGPHTDTQYF	TGCGCCAGCAGCTTGGTAGGGCCCCACACAGATACGCAGTATTTT
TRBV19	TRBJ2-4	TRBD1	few	CASSGDRVNIQYF	TGTGCCAGTAGTGGGGACAGGGTAAACATTCAGTACTTC
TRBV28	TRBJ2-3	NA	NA	CASSRVVWRIIYTDTQYF	TGTGCCAGCAGTCGGGTGGTTTGGAGGATTATTTACACAGATACGCAGTATTTT
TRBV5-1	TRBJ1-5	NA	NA	CASSLGEGQPQHF	TGCGCCAGCAGCTTAGGGGAAGGTCAGCCCCAGCATTTT
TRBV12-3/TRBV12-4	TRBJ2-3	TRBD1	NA	CASRRTGQRTDTQYF	TGTGCCAGCAGGCGGACAGGGCAAAGGACAGATACGCAGTATTTT
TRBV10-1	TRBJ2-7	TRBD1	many	CASSDQGGGYEQYF	TGCGCCAGCAGTGATCAAGGGGGCGGCTACGAGCAGTACTTC
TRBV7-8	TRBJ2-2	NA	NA	CASSSGPLRLFF	TGTGCCAGCAGCTCGGGACCGCTCCGGCTGTTTTTT
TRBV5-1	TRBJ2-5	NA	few	CASSSRAPTRETQYF	TGCGCCAGCAGCTCCCGGGCCCCCACCCGGGAGACCCAGTACTTC
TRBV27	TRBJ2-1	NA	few	CASSLTHITYNEQFF	TGTGCCAGCAGTTTAACCCATATCACCTACAATGAGCAGTTCTTC
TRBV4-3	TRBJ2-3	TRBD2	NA	CASSDGLAGHQSTDTQYF	TGCGCCAGCAGCGACGGACTAGCGGGTCATCAGTCCACAGATACGCAGTATTTT
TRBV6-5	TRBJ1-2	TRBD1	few	CASSYRDSNYGYTF	TGTGCCAGCAGTTACAGGGACAGTAACTATGGCTACACCTTC
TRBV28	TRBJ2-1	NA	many	CASSFWGPSYNEQFF	TGTGCCAGCAGTTTCTGGGGGCCGTCCTACAATGAGCAGTTCTTC
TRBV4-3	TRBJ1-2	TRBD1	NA	CASSQEPGRGLIYGYTF	TGCGCCAGCAGCCAAGAACCGGGGAGGGGGCTGATCTATGGCTACACCTTC